The present entry profiles one T cell receptor (beta chain) with its context. The target antigen is unknown. These data come from a study of CD8 T cells in ankylosing spondylitis. Notes on the study in general: Reportedly, disease-linked clones are significantly enriched in ankylosing spondylitis patients' matched synovial fluid. Ankylosing spondylitis blood appeared to carry a characteristic TCR beta motif of several highly homologous variants.

Quantitative 5'-RACE was performed with molecular barcodes, and it yielded the TCR beta libraries. MiXCR, run by TCRdb on the 5' RACE reads, gives a single entry per CDR3 protein. This sample has around 180,000 distinct CDR3 sequences, with 15% to 20% found just once. The J segment lost 2 bases and the V segment lost 6 bases, leaving 8 bases of the junction unmatched. Looked up from germline, CDR1 is MNHEY and CDR2 is SVGEGT. The CDR3 length is 16 residues. The chain is built from TRBV6-2 or TRBV6-3 and TRBJ2-1, with 9 bases lining up with TRBD2. The clonotype was recovered from a male donor under 30 with ankylosing spondylitis or in good health (not recorded which). What was sequenced was blood, either unsorted or a sorted T cell fraction (not recorded which). The CDR3 reads CASSSGLATTYNEQFF. CDR3 nucleotides: TGTGCCAGCAGCTCTGGACTAGCGACAACCTACAATGAGCAGTTCTTC.